These T cell receptor beta chains were read from a single sample in a study of blood T cell repertoires in COVID-19. The method was immunoSEQ multiplex PCR; TCRdb's version includes in-frame clones alone and lacks a portion of them. The table lists roughly 500,000 clones, approximately 90% of them singletons. Sequencing input: PBMCs or T cells enriched from blood (not recorded which). Receptors were obtained from a woman between 40 and 55 years old who had recovered from COVID-19. CDR3s leave out the opening cysteine and the closing phenylalanine or tryptophan.

J gene	V gene	CDR3 length	CDR3 protein
TRBJ1-4	TRBV7-2	14	ASSLVPLAGNEKLF
TRBJ2-2	TRBV9	12	ASSPPIPTGELF
TRBJ2-2	TRBV12-3/TRBV12-4	10	ASSSLTGELF
TRBJ2-1	TRBV29-1	13	SVEGQSSSYNEQF
TRBJ1-1	TRBV7-2	14	ASSYPLGQRNTEAF
TRBJ1-2	TRBV12-3/TRBV12-4	11	ASSLAPGNGYT
TRBJ2-1	TRBV15	13	ATSSGRAPYNEQF
TRBJ1-1	TRBV19	11	ASRNRAATEAF
TRBJ2-1	TRBV2	12	ASSEHRGRNEQF
TRBJ1-1	TRBV20-1	9	SAILSGGAF
TRBJ2-3	TRBV29-1	14	SVVKTGTASTDTQY
TRBJ1-2	TRBV4-3	13	ASSQGLGSIYGYT
TRBJ2-1	TRBV11-3	12	ASSPRGGAGEQF
TRBJ2-7	TRBV11-3	14	ASSSYGKTSGYEQY
TRBJ2-1	TRBV9	15	ASSVVTGQNTYNEQF
TRBJ1-5	TRBV6-5	13	ASRRQGALDQPQH
TRBJ1-1	TRBV15	12	ATSNTGSNTEAF
TRBJ1-1	TRBV5-4	14	ASSFDGGVDGTEAF
TRBJ2-3	TRBV19	12	ASNAGGPVLAQY
TRBJ2-7	TRBV6-5	11	ASSYGEAYEQY
TRBJ2-2	TRBV7-9	13	ASSLTSGDTGELF
TRBJ2-7	TRBV5-1	13	ASSLAVRQGNEQY
TRBJ1-1	TRBV29-1	14	SVDGGTGTGNTEAF
TRBJ2-2	TRBV7-2	14	ASSAGGRGLTGELF
TRBJ2-1	TRBV4-1	15	ASSQGAQRGLYNEQF
TRBJ2-7	TRBV9	12	ASSPRGQGGEQY
TRBJ2-7	TRBV21-1	16	ASSKNWFLEGDRYEQY
TRBJ1-3	TRBV2	12	ASTKQLSGNTIY
TRBJ1-1	TRBV16	13	ASSQGEGASTEAF
TRBJ1-2	TRBV6-5	10	ASSTPYYGYT
TRBJ1-2	TRBV5-4	12	ASSENQGAYGYT
TRBJ1-2	TRBV27	12	ASSLEGQGVGYT
TRBJ2-3	TRBV10-3	14	AISVLAGTSTDTQY
TRBJ2-1	TRBV7-6	14	ASSLYSGRASNEQF